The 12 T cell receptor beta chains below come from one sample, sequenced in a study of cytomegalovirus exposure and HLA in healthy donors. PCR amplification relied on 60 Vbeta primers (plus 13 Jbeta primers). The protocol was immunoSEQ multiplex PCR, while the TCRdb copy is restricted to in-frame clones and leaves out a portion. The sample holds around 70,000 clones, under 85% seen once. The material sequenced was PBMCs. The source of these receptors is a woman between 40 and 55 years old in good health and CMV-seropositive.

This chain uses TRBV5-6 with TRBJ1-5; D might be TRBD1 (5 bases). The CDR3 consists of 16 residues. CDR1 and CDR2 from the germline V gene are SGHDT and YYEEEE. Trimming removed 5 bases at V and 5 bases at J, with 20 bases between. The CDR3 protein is CASSKQWGGGDQPQHF. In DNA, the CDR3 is TGTGCCAGCAGTAAACAATGGGGCGGCGGGGATCAGCCCCAGCATTTT.

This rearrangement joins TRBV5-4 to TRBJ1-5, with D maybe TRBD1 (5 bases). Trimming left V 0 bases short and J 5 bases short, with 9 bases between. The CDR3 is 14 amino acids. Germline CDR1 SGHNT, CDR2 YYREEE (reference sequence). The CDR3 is CASSLAGGDQPQHF. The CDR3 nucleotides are TGTGCCAGCAGCTTGGCGGGGGGGGATCAGCCCCAGCATTTT.

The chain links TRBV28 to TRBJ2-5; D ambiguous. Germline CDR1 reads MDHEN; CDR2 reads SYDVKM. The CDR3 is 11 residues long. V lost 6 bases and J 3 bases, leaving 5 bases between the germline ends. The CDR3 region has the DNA TGTGCCAGCAGGGGCGAAGAGACCCAGTACTTC. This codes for CASRGEETQYF.

The CDR3 DNA is TGTGCCATCAGTGAGTCCCGCGCAGGCTACACCTTC. As protein: CAISESRAGYTF. The genes are TRBV10-3 and TRBJ1-2; D not certain. The CDR3 has 12 amino acids. V dropped 0 bases and J dropped 8 bases, with 7 bases sitting between them. Germline V CDR1 and CDR2: ENHRY, SYGVKD.

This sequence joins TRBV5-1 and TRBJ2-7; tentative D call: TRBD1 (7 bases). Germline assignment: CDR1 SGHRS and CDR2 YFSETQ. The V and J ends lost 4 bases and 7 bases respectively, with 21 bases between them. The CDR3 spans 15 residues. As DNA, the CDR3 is TGCGCCAGCAGCCCCCCGACAGGGAGGATGGTGGAGCAGTACTTC. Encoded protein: CASSPPTGRMVEQYF.

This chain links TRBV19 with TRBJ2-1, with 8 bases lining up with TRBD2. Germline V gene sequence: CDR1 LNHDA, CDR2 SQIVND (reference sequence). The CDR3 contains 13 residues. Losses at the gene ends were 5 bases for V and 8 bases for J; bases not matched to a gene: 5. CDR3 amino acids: CASSPGGADEQFF. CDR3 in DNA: TGTGCCAGTAGTCCCGGGGGGGCTGATGAGCAGTTCTTC.

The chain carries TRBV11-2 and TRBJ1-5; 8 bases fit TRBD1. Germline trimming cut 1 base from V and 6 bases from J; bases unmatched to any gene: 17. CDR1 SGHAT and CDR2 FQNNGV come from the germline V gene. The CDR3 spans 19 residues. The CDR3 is CASSLGLGTGFNAPQPQHF. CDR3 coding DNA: TGTGCCAGCAGCTTAGGTCTAGGGACAGGTTTTAACGCACCTCAGCCCCAGCATTTT.

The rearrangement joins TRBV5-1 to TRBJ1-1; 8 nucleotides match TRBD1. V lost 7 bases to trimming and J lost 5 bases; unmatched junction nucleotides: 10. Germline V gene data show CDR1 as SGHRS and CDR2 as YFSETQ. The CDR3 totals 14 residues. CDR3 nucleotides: TGCGCCAGCGGATCAGGACAGGGCGAGACTGAAGCTTTCTTT. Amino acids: CASGSGQGETEAFF.

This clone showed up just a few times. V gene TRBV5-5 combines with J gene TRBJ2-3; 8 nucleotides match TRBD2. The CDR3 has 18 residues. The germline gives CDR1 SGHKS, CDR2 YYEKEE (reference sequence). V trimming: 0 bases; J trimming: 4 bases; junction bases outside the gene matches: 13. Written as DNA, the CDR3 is TGTGCCAGCAGCTTGGCATCGGGAGGAGCGGGGGTCGCAGATACGCAGTATTTT. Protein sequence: CASSLASGGAGVADTQYF.

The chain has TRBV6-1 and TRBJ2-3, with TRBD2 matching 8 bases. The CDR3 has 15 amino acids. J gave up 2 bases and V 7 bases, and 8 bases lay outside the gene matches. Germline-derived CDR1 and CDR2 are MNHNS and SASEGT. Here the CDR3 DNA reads TGTGCCAGCACCCTAGCGGGTACCTTCACAGATACGCAGTATTTT. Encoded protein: CASTLAGTFTDTQYF.

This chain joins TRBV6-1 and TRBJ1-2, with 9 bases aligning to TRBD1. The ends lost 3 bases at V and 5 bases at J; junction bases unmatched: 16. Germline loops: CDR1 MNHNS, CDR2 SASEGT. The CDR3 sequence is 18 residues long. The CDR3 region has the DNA TGTGCCAGCAGTGATGTTCGGGACAGGGCCCTCAGGGGGTATGGCTACACCTTC. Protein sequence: CASSDVRDRALRGYGYTF.

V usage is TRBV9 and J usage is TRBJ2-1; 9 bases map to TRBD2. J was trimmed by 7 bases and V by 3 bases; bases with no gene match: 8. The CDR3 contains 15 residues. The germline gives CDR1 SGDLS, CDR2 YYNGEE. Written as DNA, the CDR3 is TGTGCCAGCAGCGGTTCCCTAGCGGGGCGTAATGAGCAGTTCTTC. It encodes CASSGSLAGRNEQFF.